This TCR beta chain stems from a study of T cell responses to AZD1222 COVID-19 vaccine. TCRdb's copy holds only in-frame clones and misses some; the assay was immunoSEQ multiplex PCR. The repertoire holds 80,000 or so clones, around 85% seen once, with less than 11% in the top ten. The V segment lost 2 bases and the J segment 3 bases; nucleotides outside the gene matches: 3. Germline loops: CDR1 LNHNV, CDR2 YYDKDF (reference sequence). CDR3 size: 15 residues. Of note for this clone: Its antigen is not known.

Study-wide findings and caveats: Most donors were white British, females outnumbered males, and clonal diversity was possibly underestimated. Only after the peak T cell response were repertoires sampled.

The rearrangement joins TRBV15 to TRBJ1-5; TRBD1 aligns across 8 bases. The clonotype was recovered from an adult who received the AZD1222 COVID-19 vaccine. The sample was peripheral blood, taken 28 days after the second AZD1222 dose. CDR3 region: CATSRSGGSNQPQHF. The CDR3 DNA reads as TGTGCCACCAGCAGATCAGGGGGCTCCAATCAGCCCCAGCATTTT. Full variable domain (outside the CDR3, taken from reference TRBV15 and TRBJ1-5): DAMVIQNPRYQVTQFGKPVTLSCSQTLNHNVMYWYQQKSSQAPKLLFHYYDKDFNNEADTPDNFQSRRPNTSFCFLDIRSPGLGDTAMYLCATSRSGGSNQPQHFGDGTRLSIL.